The 20 T cell receptor beta chains listed next were all sequenced from one sample in a study of control samples from healthy donors and cancer patients. The table came from immunoSEQ multiplex PCR; TCRdb's copy has only in-frame clones and leaves some out. Of more than 75,000 clones listed, around 90% are singletons. The sample was PBMCs. The receptors stem from a woman aged 55 to 70 with head and neck cancer.

The chain combines TRBV19 with TRBJ1-3; D is unclear. Looked up from germline, CDR1 is LNHDA and CDR2 is SQIVND (reference sequence). This CDR3 has 14 residues. Trimming cost V 5 bases and J 0 bases, with 8 bases left between them. CDR3 in DNA: TGTGCCAGTAGTTCCAGGATCTCTGGAAACACCATATATTTT. Translating gives CASSSRISGNTIYF.

The chain is built from TRBV6-5 and TRBJ2-1, with D perhaps TRBD2 (7 bases). Germline CDR1 and CDR2: MNHEY and SVGAGI. Trimming left V 6 bases short and J 4 bases short, with 13 bases between. This CDR3 spans 14 amino acids. The CDR3, as DNA: TGTGCCAGCAGGGCTAGCGGACAGTACAATGAGCAGTTCTTC. Protein sequence: CASRASGQYNEQFF.

The chain recombines TRBV24-1 with TRBJ2-5, with 7 bases identical to TRBD2. CDR1 is KGHDR, CDR2 SFDVKD, per germline. This CDR3 has 15 residues. Trimming at V came to 0 bases and at J to 5 bases, leaving 5 bases not matched to a gene. CDR3 protein: CATSDLAGAGETQYF. CDR3 in DNA: TGTGCCACCAGTGATTTGGCGGGAGCGGGGGAGACCCAGTACTTC.

The gene calls are TRBV6-2 or TRBV6-3 and TRBJ2-7; 8 bases are shared with TRBD1. The CDR3 spans 17 residues. Losses at the gene ends were 2 bases for V and 1 base for J; bases not matched to a gene: 10. The germline gives CDR1 MNHEY, CDR2 SVGEGT. The CDR3 sequence is CASSYGGQALLSYEQYF. The CDR3 region has the DNA TGTGCCAGCAGTTACGGGGGACAGGCGCTTCTTTCCTACGAGCAGTACTTC.

This chain links TRBV24-1 with TRBJ2-6; D tentatively reads TRBD1 or TRBD2 (6 bases each). This CDR3 is built from 23 residues. V dropped 4 bases and J dropped 0 bases, with 30 bases sitting between them. Germline V CDR1 and CDR2: KGHDR, SFDVKD. The CDR3 bases are TGTGCCACCAGTGACCCCTCGGTGTCGCGATCCGGGGGCGCGTACTCTGGGGCCAACGTCCTGACTTTC. This codes for CATSDPSVSRSGGAYSGANVLTF.

Of note for this clone: This sample also contains other DNA sequences that code for the same CDR3. V usage is TRBV7-9 and J usage is TRBJ1-5, with unresolved D. Deletions cut 8 bases from V and 3 bases from J, with 8 bases between. CDR1 and CDR2 (germline): SEHNR, FQNEAQ (reference sequence). This CDR3 is built from 12 residues. The CDR3, as DNA: TGTGCCAGCGGAACAGACAATCAGCCCCAGCATTTT. Encoded protein: CASGTDNQPQHF.

This chain connects TRBV21-1 to TRBJ2-4; the table gives TRBD2 as D, unverified against the DNA. TRBV21-1 is a pseudogene. The CDR3 length is 17 residues. CDR3 residues: CASSKGPKAETKNIQYF. CDR3 DNA sequence: TGTGCCAGCAGCAAAGGCCCTAAAGCGGAAACCAAAAACATTCAGTACTTC.

The V and J genes are TRBV4-1 and TRBJ2-1; 8 positions agree with TRBD2. There are 16 residues in the CDR3. The germline CDR1 and CDR2 sequences are MGHRA and YSYEKL. J gave up 6 bases and V 1 base, and 8 bases lay outside the gene matches. The DNA for the CDR3 is TGCGCCAGCAGCCAAGTAGGAGCGGGAGTGTTCAATGAGCAGTTCTTC. Translation gives CASSQVGAGVFNEQFF.

The chain couples TRBV25-1 to TRBJ2-4; 7 bases are shared with TRBD2. V lost 3 bases to trimming and J lost 14 bases; unmatched junction nucleotides: 10. There are 13 residues in the CDR3. In germline, CDR1 is MGHDK, CDR2 SYGVNS. The CDR3 is CASSESGAARKYF. CDR3 DNA: TGTGCCAGCAGTGAGAGCGGGGCGGCAAGAAAGTACTTC. The whole variable domain, filled in from reference TRBV25-1 and TRBJ2-4, reads EADIYQTPRYLVIGTGKKITLECSQTMGHDKMYWYQQDPGMELHLIHYSYGVNSTEKGDLSSESTVSRIRTEHFPLTLESARPSHTSQYLCASSESGAARKYFGAGTRLSVL.

This rearrangement joins TRBV5-4 to TRBJ2-1, with D maybe TRBD1 (7 bases). Germline assignment: CDR1 SGHNT and CDR2 YYREEE (reference sequence). The CDR3 loop spans 15 amino acids. The ends were cut back, 5 bases at V and 6 bases at J, with 18 bases in the middle. CDR3 DNA sequence: TGTGCCAGCAGTTTAATAGGGACAGCGGGCAATGAGCAGTTCTTC. Residues: CASSLIGTAGNEQFF. The full variable domain, completed using reference TRBV5-4 and TRBJ2-1, is ETGVTQSPTHLIKTRGQQVTLRCSSQSGHNTVSWYQQALGQGPQFIFQYYREEENGRGNFPPRFSGLQFPNYSSELNVNALELDDSALYLCASSLIGTAGNEQFFGPGTRLTVL.

This rearrangement joins TRBV10-3 to TRBJ2-3; D is undetermined. Germline V gene data show CDR1 as ENHRY and CDR2 as SYGVKD. This CDR3 is 13 amino acids long. Deletions cut 4 bases from V and 6 bases from J, with 11 bases between. CDR3 amino acids: CAISGVDWDTQYF. CDR3 nucleotide sequence: TGTGCCATCAGTGGTGTAGACTGGGATACGCAGTATTTT.

The chain links TRBV20-1 to TRBJ2-7; TRBD1 agrees at 8 bases. The CDR3 has 13 amino acids. Per germline, CDR1 DFQATT and CDR2 SNEGSKA (reference sequence). J lost 4 bases, V lost 3 bases, and 5 bases had no gene match. The CDR3 loop reads CSASTGGGYEQYF. The CDR3 DNA sequence: TGCAGTGCTAGTACAGGGGGTGGTTACGAGCAGTACTTC.

The chain combines TRBV24-1 with TRBJ2-2; D not certain. Per germline, CDR1 KGHDR and CDR2 SFDVKD. The CDR3 covers 15 residues. Trimming shortened V by 6 bases and J by 1 base, and 11 bases separated the two germline ends. The CDR3 sequence: CATSHEVLNTGELFF. CDR3 DNA: TGTGCCACCAGTCATGAGGTTTTGAACACCGGGGAGCTGTTTTTT.

This sequence joins TRBV5-1 and TRBJ2-3, with 9 bases matching TRBD2. V was clipped by 0 bases and J by 1 base; unmatched bases: 3. The CDR3 has 16 residues. The germline CDR1 and CDR2 sequences are SGHRS and YFSETQ. CDR3 region: CASSLVLAGGTDTQYF. In DNA form, the CDR3 reads TGCGCCAGCAGCTTGGTATTAGCGGGAGGCACAGATACGCAGTATTTT.

Concerning this clone: The CDR3 end shows no conserved phenylalanine or tryptophan, and so a read error is likely. The limits of the CDR3 on the DNA are not certain, so only TCRdb's listed CDR3 is given. J is TRBJ2-3 and V is TRBV10-1. Counting both end residues, the CDR3 totals 11 amino acids. The germline V gene encodes CDR1 WNHNN and CDR2 SYGVQD (reference sequence). CDR3 amino acids: CASSDYSAILR.

This rearrangement joins TRBV28 to TRBJ2-5; maybe TRBD2 (5 bases). The germline V and J ends were trimmed by 6 bases and 2 bases, with 16 bases remaining between them. From germline, CDR1 is MDHEN and CDR2 SYDVKM. This CDR3 is 15 amino acids long. The CDR3 protein is CASSLPNSGQETQYF. As DNA, the CDR3 is TGTGCCAGCAGCTTGCCCAACAGCGGACAAGAGACCCAGTACTTC.

The rearrangement joins TRBV3-1 (or the pseudogene TRBV3-2) to TRBJ2-2, with 10 bases matching TRBD2. The CDR3 length is 15 residues. CDR1 is LGHDT and CDR2 is YNNKEL in the germline V gene (reference sequence). V shed 4 bases and J 3 bases; nucleotides not matched to a gene: 2. The CDR3 here is CASSPTSGYTGELFF. The CDR3 DNA is TGTGCCAGCAGCCCGACTAGCGGGTACACCGGGGAGCTGTTTTTT.

The rearrangement links TRBV5-1 to TRBJ2-7; 11 bases agree with TRBD1. The CDR3 has 14 amino acids. Germline lookup yields CDR1 SGHRS and CDR2 YFSETQ. V was pared by 3 bases and J by 5 bases, with 4 bases of the junction left unmatched. The chain's CDR3 is CASSYGQGANEQYF. For the CDR3, the DNA is TGCGCCAGCAGCTATGGACAGGGGGCCAACGAGCAGTACTTC.

This chain connects TRBV7-3 to TRBJ2-1; D is unclear. V shed 4 bases and J shed 6 bases, with 7 bases lying between them. CDR1 is SGHTA, CDR2 FQGTGA, per germline. The CDR3 loop spans 12 amino acids. CDR3 region: CASSSDSNEQFF. The DNA for the CDR3 is TGTGCCAGCAGCTCCGATTCCAATGAGCAGTTCTTC.

The V and J genes are TRBV24-1 and TRBJ2-7; D perhaps matches TRBD1 (6 bases). This CDR3 spans 13 amino acids. V lost 2 bases and J lost 6, with 10 bases in between. Per germline, CDR1 KGHDR and CDR2 SFDVKD. DNA for the CDR3: TGTGCCACCAGTGATTACTCAGGGGTCGAGCAGTACTTC. Amino acids: CATSDYSGVEQYF.